In its sample, the clone carrying this T cell receptor (beta chain) was seen many times. Its antigen is unidentified. This sample is drawn from a study of response to subunit inactivated influenza vaccine. General study findings and limits: Authors suggested each seasonal flu vaccination may recruit only limited numbers of new T cells.

One entry per CDR3 protein, called by TCRdb with MiXCR from the RT-PCR reads. The sample comprises hundreds of thousands of distinct CDR3 sequences, 12% to 15% of which are singletons, and 7.6% rests with the top ten. The input for sequencing was PBMCs from blood, taken 14 to 15 days before vaccination. The clonotype comes from a middle-aged man who received an inactivated influenza vaccine.

Here the CDR3 reads CASPTSGTAGLYEQYF. The CDR3 region has the DNA TGCGCCAGCCCAACAAGCGGGACAGCGGGCCTTTACGAGCAGTACTTC. This rearrangement joins TRBV10-2 to TRBJ2-7; D assignment may be TRBD1 or TRBD2 (7 bases each). The CDR3 is made up of 16 amino acids. CDR1 is WSHSY, CDR2 SAAADI, per germline. Trimming took 8 bases from V and 4 from J, leaving 24 bases between them.